The clone carrying this T cell receptor (beta chain) has only a few counts. What it binds is unknown. Germline lookup yields CDR1 MNHEY and CDR2 SMNVEV (reference sequence). V lost 6 bases, J lost 6 bases, and 11 bases stayed unmatched. The CDR3 has 15 residues. Template switching added a universal primer site, and cDNA bore unique molecular identifiers. Via MiXCR, TCRdb re-called the 5' RACE reads, giving one row per CDR3 protein. The sample consists of approximately 280,000 distinct CDR3 sequences, approximately 8.5% of them appearing once. These data belong to a study of identical twins. Whole-study results and caveats: A cross-sectional statistical analysis, not follow-up of the same donors, supported the conclusions.

These records were also assigned to another study, of yellow fever vaccine responses in identical twins.

The sample taken for sequencing was memory (CD45RO+) T cells sorted from blood. The TCR comes from a woman between 18 and 29 years old in good health. The chain carries TRBV27 and TRBJ2-1; TRBD2 matches 7 bases. The CDR3 DNA sequence: TGTGCCAGCAGCAAAAACGGACTAGATGGCAATGAGCAGTTCTTC. Its translation: CASSKNGLDGNEQFF.